This paragraph reports one TCR beta chain. The antigen it recognizes is unknown. Base qualities are not at hand, and no much larger clone is one base apart. The data originate from a study of cytomegalovirus exposure and HLA in healthy donors (dated 2017 in TCRdb). In the study overall: An earlier analysis of fewer than 750 of the donors reported 250 to 350 Gb of sequence data and about 120 million unique TCR beta sequences obtained from about 179 million T cells. About 330 gigabases of sequencing data and around 85 million unique TCR sequences made up an early release that covered approximately 700 HLA-typed donors. Among the roughly 430 genotyped donors, 75% to 90% belonged to the genetic ancestry cluster associated with self-reported Caucasian donors. The study aimed to test whether cataloging public T cell receptors could reveal signatures of past pathogen exposure. The T cell repertoires of under 700 subjects were profiled by immunosequencing and related to cytomegalovirus serostatus. Along with the approximately 600-subject first cohort, a separate validation cohort of over a hundred different subjects was used. The study combined high-throughput TCR immunosequencing, statistical association of individual TCRs with disease status, and machine learning to predict cytomegalovirus infection status. A later analysis re-analyzed previously published TCR beta repertoires from 666 donors and added high-resolution HLA genotyping to study TCR occurrence patterns. Rather than using new phenotypic data, the later analysis identified candidate immune exposures from TCR beta sequences and from how often those sequences occurred across donors. An earlier analysis of some 600 of the donors applied high-throughput TCR beta sequencing to assess whether each TCR beta V gene segment acted as functional or pseudogenic. Donor age, sex, ethnicity and CMV serostatus were compiled together with the repertoire data. Genome-wide SNP genotypes for about three fifths of the roughly 700 donors were used in a later genetic analysis, which treated that subset as a discovery cohort. Every discovery cohort repertoire had been produced on one sequencing platform. Both class I and class II loci were covered by HLA typing, at four-digit resolution. Typing coverage differed by locus: A, B, C, DRB1 and DQB1 were typed in roughly 620-630 donors, DQA1 in about 510, DPA1 in around 580, and DPB1 in around 440. Five DR-DQ haplotypes were handled as single units for association and clustering, since linkage in the cohort was strong. On average, over 200,000 unique TCR beta nucleotide sequences were sequenced per donor among 300 to 500 genotyped donors of the cohort, with roughly 18% of those sequences being non-productive. General study outcomes and caveats: Correlated functional status among segregating V segments might reflect linkage disequilibrium, but an unknown experimental factor could not be ruled out. A few of the identified cytomegalovirus-associated TCR beta chains were confirmed in vitro to be specific for cytomegalovirus antigens. In both the original and validation cohorts, the classifier was reported to diagnose cytomegalovirus status with high specificity and sensitivity. Because the 87-base-pair reads could not distinguish some IMGT-functional V segments, including TRBV6-2 and TRBV6-3, those segments were excluded. The earlier analysis of fewer than 750 of the donors excluded about 16 rarely observed V segments, including chromosome 9 orphons, because counts were too low. The cohort was sequenced for TCR beta chains only, and without alpha or paired-chain data the features that could be detected were limited. According to a later analysis, most CMV-associated TCR beta chains appeared to be HLA-restricted, and the HLA associations seemed to be driven largely by CMV exposure. A later analysis reported that several top co-occurrence clusters appeared linked to parvovirus B19, influenza, CMV and Epstein-Barr virus. V-gene and J-gene trimming of TCR beta chains was associated with a missense DCLRE1C variant in a later genetic analysis, and the association was replicated in an independent cohort. A later analysis found that HLA-associated TCR beta chains were more clonally expanded and had lower generation probabilities than equally common non-associated chains. According to a later analysis, TCR association rates differed among HLA loci, with DRB1 alleles showing the most associated TCRs and HLA-C alleles showing the fewest. Because some donors lacked HLA typing at each locus, the association tests relied only on the typed subset. The study gave a list of 150 to 200 TCR beta chains associated with cytomegalovirus. CMV serostatus was the only immune exposure information available for the cohort. The authors suggested that the approach could potentially be generalized to other disease states and immunological phenotypes. A further reported finding was that TCR beta sequences accurately predicted the HLA-A and HLA-B alleles for most subjects in the first cohort. Most TCR sequences were observed very rarely across donors, whereas some public TCRs were present in many individuals. Roughly uniform sequencing depth across donors was assumed in presence/absence analyses, although this assumption may not hold. When HLA alleles, especially DR and DQ, strongly co-occurred, TCR associations were difficult to assign to individual alleles. In an earlier analysis of around 600 of the donors, most TCR beta V segments were observed in productive rearrangements about 87% or about 30% of the time, broadly matching IMGT annotations. A later genetic analysis reported fewer N-insertions in productive TCRs among donors in an Asian-associated ancestry cluster than the roughly 700-donor mean. A cluster of highly shared sequence variants was judged likely to represent a technical artifact of the sequencing pipeline. In a later analysis, 15,000 to 20,000 TCR beta sequences were associated with specific HLA alleles at a false discovery rate of 0.05.

Libraries were made using the immunoSEQ multiplex PCR assay. The multiplex PCR relied on a mix of 60 forward primers for TCR Vbeta segments and 13 reverse primers for TCR Jbeta segments. The CDR3 region of rearranged TCR beta genes was amplified from genomic DNA by a multiplex PCR assay. The Illumina HiSeq System was used to sequence the amplified TCR beta libraries as 87-base-pair reads. Per the original workflow: Across the 670 or so repertoires, a later analysis counted 75 million to 90 million unique TCR beta chains, around 10 million of which were shared by at least two donors. Raw reads were error-corrected and collapsed into unique sequences by a nearest-neighbor algorithm in which closely related sequences were merged to remove PCR and sequencing errors. CDR3 sequences were aligned to IMGT reference sequences to assign V, D and J gene segments. Each retained sequence needed at least a six-nucleotide match to both a V gene segment and a J gene segment. A rearrangement was called productive if the CDR3 had no stop codons and remained in frame with V and J, and every other rearrangement was called non-productive. Following IMGT convention, CDR3 was defined as the stretch from the second conserved V-encoded cysteine up to the conserved J-encoded phenylalanine. The earlier analysis of roughly 590 of the donors excluded sequences that lacked an unambiguous match to a single V gene segment. An earlier analysis of some 610 of the donors called V segments functional above 56.7% productive rearrangements and segregating when the between-donor standard deviation exceeded 5%. A statistical classification framework was built for diagnosing cytomegalovirus status from the catalog of TCR beta chain sequences. A later analysis assigned V and J genes by comparing TCR nucleotide sequences with IMGT/GENE-DB human TR gene sequences. A later analysis assigned CDR3 sequences and most-parsimonious VDJ recombination scenarios with the TCRdist pipeline. In a later analysis, each TCR beta chain was defined by its CDR3 amino acid sequence together with its V-gene family, and reads without a unique V-gene family were excluded. A later analysis removed 450 to 600 highly shared, low-generation-probability nucleotide sequences to deal with suspected cross-contamination and a sequencing artifact. For each public chain, a later analysis derived a clonal expansion index from normalized ranks of inferred template counts within each repertoire. In a later analysis, generation probabilities were computed using a VDJ recombination model fitted to out-of-frame rearrangements, and the results were checked against IGoR. Hypergeometric tests were used in a later analysis to score TCR-TCR, TCR-HLA and TCR-CMV co-occurrence, with a repertoire-size bias correction applied to the TCR pairs. False discovery rates were estimated in a later analysis by permuting HLA or CMV assignments 20 times. In a later analysis, co-occurring TCRs were grouped using DBSCAN, and TCRdist sequence similarity was added for clustering within HLA-allele-positive subsets. For co-occurrence clustering, repertoires with fewer than 30,000 or more than 120,000 public chains were excluded, along with a handful of repertoires with anomalous nucleotide sharing. TCRdb took this table from immuneACCESS and kept in-frame rearrangements with V and J called. Such tables lack part of the clones; where checked against another copy, unresolved V genes explain under half of the gap, and the rest is unexplained. Clone size and the V and J calls come from that table; the DNA yielded D and trimming. Counted in this sample were 160,000 or so clones; just under 80% of them appeared once. The biggest ten clones account for 9.5% to 10% of the sample.

From the cysteine up to the phenylalanine, the CDR3 has a length of 13 residues. Only the CDR3 region is kept as DNA, spanning 39 bases read in frame from base 1. Trimming takes 5 bases from V and 7 bases from J, and the germline ends sit 15 bases apart. CDR1 and CDR2 are drawn from the germline V gene: SGHTA, FQGNSA. The cohort comprised hundreds of healthy bone marrow donors. At the time of sampling, all cohort members were nominally healthy, though unrecorded immune exposures were likely present. The donor was CMV seropositive and was included in the group of about 290 seropositive cohort members. A peripheral blood sample was provided by each donor, and peripheral blood mononuclear cells were used for TCR beta sequencing. Genomic DNA was extracted from the blood cell samples with the Qiagen DNeasy Blood Extraction Kit.

The clonotype comes from a man aged 18 to 30 in good health and CMV-seropositive. Sequences were obtained from PBMCs. The chain employs TRBV7-2 and TRBJ2-7, and the D gene may be TRBD2, 6 bases matching. The CDR3 region reads CASSGTGVREQYF. The DNA reads TGTGCCAGCAGCGGGACGGGAGTTCGTGAGCAGTACTTC.